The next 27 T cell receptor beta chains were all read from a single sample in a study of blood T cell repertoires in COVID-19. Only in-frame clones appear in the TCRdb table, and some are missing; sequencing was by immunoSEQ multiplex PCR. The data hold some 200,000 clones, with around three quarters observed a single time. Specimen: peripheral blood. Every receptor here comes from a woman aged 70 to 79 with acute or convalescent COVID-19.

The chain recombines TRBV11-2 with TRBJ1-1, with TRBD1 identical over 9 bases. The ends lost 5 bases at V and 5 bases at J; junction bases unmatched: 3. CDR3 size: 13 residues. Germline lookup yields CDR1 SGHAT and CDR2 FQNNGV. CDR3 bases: TGTGCCAGCAGCCCGACAGGGGGTACTGAAGCTTTCTTT. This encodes CASSPTGGTEAFF.

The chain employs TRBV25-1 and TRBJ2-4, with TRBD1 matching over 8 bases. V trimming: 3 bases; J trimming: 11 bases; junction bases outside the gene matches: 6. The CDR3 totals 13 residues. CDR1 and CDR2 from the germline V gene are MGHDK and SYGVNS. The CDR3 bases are TGTGCCAGCAGTGAGGAACAGGGGGGTGTTCAGTACTTC. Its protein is CASSEEQGGVQYF.

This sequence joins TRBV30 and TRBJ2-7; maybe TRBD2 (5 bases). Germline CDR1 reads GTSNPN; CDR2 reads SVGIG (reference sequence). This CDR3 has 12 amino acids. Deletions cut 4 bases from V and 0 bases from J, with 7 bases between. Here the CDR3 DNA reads TGTGCCTGGAACGGAGGCTCCTACGAGCAGTACTTC. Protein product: CAWNGGSYEQYF.

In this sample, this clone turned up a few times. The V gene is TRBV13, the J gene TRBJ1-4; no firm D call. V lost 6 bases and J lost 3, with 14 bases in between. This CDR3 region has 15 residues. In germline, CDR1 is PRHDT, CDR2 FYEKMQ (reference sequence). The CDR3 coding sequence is TGTGCCAGCAGTCGAGGCCTTGGAGCTAATGAAAAACTGTTTTTT. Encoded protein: CASSRGLGANEKLFF. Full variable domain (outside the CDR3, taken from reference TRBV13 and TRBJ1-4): AAGVIQSPRHLIKEKRETATLKCYPIPRHDTVYWYQQGPGQDPQFLISFYEKMQSDKGSIPDRFSAQQFSDYHSELNMSSLELGDSALYFCASSRGLGANEKLFFGSGTQLSVL.

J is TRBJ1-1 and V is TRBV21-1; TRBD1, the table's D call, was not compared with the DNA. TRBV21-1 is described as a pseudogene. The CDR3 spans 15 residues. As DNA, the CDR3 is TGTGCCAGCAGCAGGGGGGACCGGGACAGGGACGAAGCTTTCTTT. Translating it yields CASSRGDRDRDEAFF.

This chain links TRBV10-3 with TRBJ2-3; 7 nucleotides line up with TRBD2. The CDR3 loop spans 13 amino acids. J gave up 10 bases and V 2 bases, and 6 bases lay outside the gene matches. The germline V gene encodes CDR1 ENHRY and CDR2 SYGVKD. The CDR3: CAISEGSSGPQYF. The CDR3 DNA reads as TGTGCCATCAGTGAGGGGTCTAGCGGCCCGCAGTATTTT.

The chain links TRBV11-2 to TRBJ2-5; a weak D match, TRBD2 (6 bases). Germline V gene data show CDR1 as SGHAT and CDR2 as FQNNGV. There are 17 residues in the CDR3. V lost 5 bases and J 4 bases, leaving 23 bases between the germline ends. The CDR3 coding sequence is TGTGCCAGCAGCCTAGGATTGGCGGTAGCGGTGGGAGAGACCCAGTACTTC. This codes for CASSLGLAVAVGETQYF.

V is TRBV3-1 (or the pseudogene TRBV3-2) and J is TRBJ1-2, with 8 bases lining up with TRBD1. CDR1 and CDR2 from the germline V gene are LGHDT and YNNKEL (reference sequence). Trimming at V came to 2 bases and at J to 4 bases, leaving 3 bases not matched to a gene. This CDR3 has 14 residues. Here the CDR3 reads CASSQNQGAYGYTF. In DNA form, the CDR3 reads TGTGCCAGCAGCCAAAATCAGGGGGCCTATGGCTACACCTTC.

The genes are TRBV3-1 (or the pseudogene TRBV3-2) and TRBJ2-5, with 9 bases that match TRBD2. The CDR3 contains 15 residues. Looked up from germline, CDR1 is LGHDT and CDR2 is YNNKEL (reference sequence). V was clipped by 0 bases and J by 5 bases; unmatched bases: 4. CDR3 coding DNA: TGTGCCAGCAGCCAAGACCGCCTAGCGGGGGAGACCCAGTACTTC. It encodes CASSQDRLAGETQYF.

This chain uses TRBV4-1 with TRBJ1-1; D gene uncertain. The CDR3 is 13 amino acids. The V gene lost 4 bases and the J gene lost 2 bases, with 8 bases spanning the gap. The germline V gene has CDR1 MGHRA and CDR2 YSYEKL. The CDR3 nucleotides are TGCGCCAGCAGCCCTACAGCTAACACTGAAGCTTTCTTT. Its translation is CASSPTANTEAFF.

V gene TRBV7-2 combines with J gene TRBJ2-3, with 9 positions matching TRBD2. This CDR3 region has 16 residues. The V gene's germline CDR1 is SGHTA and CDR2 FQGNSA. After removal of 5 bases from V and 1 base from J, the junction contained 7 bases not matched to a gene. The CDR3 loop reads CASSLGLARGTDTQYF. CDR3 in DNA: TGTGCCAGCAGCCTCGGACTAGCGCGAGGCACAGATACGCAGTATTTT.

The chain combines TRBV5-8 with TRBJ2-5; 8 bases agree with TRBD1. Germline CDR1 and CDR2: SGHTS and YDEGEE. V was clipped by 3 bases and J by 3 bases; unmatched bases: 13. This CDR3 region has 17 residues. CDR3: CASSSDNQGANEETQYF. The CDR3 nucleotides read TGTGCCAGCAGCTCCGATAACCAGGGGGCGAATGAAGAGACCCAGTACTTC.

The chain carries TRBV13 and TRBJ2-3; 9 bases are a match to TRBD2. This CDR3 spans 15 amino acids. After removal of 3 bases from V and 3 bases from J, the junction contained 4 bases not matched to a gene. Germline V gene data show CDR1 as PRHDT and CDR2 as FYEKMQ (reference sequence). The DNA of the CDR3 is TGTGCCAGCAGCTTCGAGCGGGGGGCTACAGATACGCAGTATTTT. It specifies CASSFERGATDTQYF.

CDR3: CASSFRGYEAFF. CDR3 in DNA: TGTGCCAGCAGCTTCCGCGGATACGAAGCTTTCTTT. V gene TRBV13 combines with J gene TRBJ1-1; no definite D call. The CDR3 has 12 amino acids. CDR1 is PRHDT, CDR2 FYEKMQ, per germline (reference sequence). Between the trimmed V and J ends, which lost 3 bases and 8 bases, there was a span of 10 bases.

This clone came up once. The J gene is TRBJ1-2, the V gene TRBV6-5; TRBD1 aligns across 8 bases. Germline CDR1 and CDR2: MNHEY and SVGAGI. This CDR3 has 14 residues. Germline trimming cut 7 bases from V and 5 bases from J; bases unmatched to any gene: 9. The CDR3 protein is CASTSDRGAYGYTF. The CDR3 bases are TGTGCCAGCACCTCTGACAGGGGCGCATATGGCTACACCTTC.

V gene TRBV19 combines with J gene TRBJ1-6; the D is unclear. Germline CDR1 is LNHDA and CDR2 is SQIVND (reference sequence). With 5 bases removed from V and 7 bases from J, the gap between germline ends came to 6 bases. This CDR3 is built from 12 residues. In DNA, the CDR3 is TGTGCCAGTAGTCTCCAGAATTCACCCCTCCACTTT. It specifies CASSLQNSPLHF.

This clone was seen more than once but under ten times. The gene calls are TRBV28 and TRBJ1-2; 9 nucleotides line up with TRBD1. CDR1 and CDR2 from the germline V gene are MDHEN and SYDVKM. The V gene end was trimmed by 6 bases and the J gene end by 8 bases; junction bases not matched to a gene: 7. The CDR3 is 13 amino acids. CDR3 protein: CASSSGQGRGYTF. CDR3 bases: TGTGCCAGCAGCTCGGGACAGGGAAGAGGCTACACCTTC.

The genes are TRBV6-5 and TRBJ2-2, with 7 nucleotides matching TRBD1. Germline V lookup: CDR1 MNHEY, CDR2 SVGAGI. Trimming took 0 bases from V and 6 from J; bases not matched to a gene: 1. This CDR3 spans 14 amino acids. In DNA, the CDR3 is TGTGCCAGCAGTTACTCGACAGGGTCCGGGGAGCTGTTTTTT. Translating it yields CASSYSTGSGELFF.

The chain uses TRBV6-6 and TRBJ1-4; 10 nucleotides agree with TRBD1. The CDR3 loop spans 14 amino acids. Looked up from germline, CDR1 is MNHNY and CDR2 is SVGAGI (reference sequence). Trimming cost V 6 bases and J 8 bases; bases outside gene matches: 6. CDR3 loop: CASRTGTGVEKLFF. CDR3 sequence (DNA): TGTGCCAGCAGAACCGGGACAGGGGTGGAAAAACTGTTTTTT.

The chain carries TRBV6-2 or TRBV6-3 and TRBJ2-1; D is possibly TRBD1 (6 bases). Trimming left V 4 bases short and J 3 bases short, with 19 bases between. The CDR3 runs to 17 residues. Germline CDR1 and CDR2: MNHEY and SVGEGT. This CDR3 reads CASSWRMGRGGYNEQFF. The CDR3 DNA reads TGTGCCAGCAGTTGGCGGATGGGCAGGGGCGGCTACAATGAGCAGTTCTTC.

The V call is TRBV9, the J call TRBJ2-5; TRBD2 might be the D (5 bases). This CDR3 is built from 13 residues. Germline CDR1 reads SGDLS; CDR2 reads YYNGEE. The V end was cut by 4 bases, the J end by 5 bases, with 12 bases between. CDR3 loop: CASSLRTGETQYF. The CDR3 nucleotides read TGTGCCAGCAGCTTACGGACGGGGGAGACCCAGTACTTC. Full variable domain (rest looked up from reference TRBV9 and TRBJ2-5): DSGVTQTPKHLITATGQRVTLRCSPRSGDLSVYWYQQSLDQGLQFLIQYYNGEERAKGNILERFSAQQFPDLHSELNLSSLELGDSALYFCASSLRTGETQYFGPGTRLLVL.

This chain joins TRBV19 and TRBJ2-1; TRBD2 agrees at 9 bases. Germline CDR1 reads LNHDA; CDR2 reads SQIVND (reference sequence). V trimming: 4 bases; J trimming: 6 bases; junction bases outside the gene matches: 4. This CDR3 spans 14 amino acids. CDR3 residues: CASSKLAGINEQFF. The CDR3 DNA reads TGTGCCAGTAGTAAGCTAGCGGGGATCAATGAGCAGTTCTTC.

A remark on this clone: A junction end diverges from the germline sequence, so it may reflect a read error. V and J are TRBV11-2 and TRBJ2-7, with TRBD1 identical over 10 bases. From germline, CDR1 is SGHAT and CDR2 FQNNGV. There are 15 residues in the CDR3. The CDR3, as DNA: TGTGCCAGCAGCTTATCGACAGGGGGCTTGCCTATGGTTGACTTC. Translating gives CASSLSTGGLPMVDF.

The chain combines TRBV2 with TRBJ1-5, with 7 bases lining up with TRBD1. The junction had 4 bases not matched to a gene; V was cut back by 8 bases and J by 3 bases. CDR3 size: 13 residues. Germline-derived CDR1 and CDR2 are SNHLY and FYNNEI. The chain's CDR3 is CASLQGLNQPQHF. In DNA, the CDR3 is TGTGCCAGCCTACAGGGGCTCAATCAGCCCCAGCATTTT.

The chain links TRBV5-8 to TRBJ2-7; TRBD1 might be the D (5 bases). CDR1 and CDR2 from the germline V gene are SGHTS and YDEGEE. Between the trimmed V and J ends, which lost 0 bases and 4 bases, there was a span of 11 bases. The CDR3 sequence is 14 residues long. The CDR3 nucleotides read TGTGCCAGCAGCTTGGAGCCCAGGGCTTACGAGCAGTACTTC. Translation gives CASSLEPRAYEQYF.

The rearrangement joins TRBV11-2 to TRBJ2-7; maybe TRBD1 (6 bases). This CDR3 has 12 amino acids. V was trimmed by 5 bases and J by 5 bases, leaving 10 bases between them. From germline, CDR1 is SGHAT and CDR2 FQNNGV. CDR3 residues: CASSRQENEQYV. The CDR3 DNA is TGTGCCAGCAGCCGACAGGAGAACGAGCAGTACGTC.

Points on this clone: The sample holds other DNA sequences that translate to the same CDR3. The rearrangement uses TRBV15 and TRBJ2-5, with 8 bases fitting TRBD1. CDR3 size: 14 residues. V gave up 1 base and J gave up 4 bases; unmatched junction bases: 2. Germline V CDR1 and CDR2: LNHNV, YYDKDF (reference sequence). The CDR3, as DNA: TGTGCCACCAGCAGAGGTACAGGGGGAGAGACCCAGTACTTC. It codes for CATSRGTGGETQYF.